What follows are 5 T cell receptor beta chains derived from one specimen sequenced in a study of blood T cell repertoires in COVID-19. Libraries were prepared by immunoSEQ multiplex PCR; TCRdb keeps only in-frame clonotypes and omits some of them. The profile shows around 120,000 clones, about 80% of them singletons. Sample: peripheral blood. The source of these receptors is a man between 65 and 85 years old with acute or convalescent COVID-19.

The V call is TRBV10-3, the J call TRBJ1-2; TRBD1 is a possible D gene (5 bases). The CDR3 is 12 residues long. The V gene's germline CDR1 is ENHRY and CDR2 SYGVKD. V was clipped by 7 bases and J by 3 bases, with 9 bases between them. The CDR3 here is CAIMQQDYGYTF. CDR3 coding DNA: TGTGCCATCATGCAACAGGACTATGGCTACACCTTC.

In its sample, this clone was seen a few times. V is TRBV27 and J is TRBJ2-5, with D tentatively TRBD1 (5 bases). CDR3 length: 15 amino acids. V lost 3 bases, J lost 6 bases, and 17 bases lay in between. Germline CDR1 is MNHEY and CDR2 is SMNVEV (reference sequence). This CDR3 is CASSFSTQGEQTQYF. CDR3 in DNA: TGTGCCAGCAGTTTTTCTACGCAGGGTGAACAGACCCAGTACTTC.

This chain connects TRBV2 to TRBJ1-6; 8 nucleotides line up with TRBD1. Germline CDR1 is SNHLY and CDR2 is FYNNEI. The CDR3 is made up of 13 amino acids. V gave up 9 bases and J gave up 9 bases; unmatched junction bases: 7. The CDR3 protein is CASRTGLSSPLHF. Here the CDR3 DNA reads TGTGCCAGTAGGACAGGGCTTAGTTCACCCCTCCACTTT.

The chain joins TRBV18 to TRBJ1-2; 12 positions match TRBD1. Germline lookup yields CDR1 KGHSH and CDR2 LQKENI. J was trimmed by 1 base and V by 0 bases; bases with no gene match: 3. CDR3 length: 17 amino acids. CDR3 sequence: CASSPPGTGGYNYGYTF. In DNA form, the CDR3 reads TGTGCCAGCTCACCACCGGGGACAGGGGGCTATAACTATGGCTACACCTTC.

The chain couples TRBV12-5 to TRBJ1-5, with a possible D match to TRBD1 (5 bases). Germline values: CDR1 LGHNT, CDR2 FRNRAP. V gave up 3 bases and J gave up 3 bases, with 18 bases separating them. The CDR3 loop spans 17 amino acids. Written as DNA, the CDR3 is TGTGCTAGTGGTTTCACCTTAGCGGGGGTCGTCAATCAGCCCCAGCATTTT. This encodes CASGFTLAGVVNQPQHF. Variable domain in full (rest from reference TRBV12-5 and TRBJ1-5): DARVTQTPRHKVTEMGQEVTMRCQPILGHNTVFWYRQTMMQGLELLAYFRNRAPLDDSGMPKDRFSAEMPDATLATLKIQPSEPRDSAVYFCASGFTLAGVVNQPQHFGDGTRLSIL.